The 29 T cell receptor beta chains below all came from one sample that was sequenced in a study of cytomegalovirus exposure and HLA in healthy donors. The PCR contained 60 Vbeta and 13 Jbeta primers. Profiling relied on immunoSEQ multiplex PCR, and the TCRdb table lists in-frame clones only, not all of them. The data show roughly 150,000 clones, around two thirds seen once. Source material: PBMCs. These receptors were taken from a man aged 25 to 45 in good health and CMV-seropositive.

CDR3 protein: CASSEQAPGQGSYEQYF. CDR3 bases: TGTGCCAGCAGTGAACAAGCTCCGGGACAGGGATCCTACGAGCAGTACTTC. The rearrangement links TRBV6-1 to TRBJ2-7; 9 bases are a match to TRBD1. The CDR3 is 17 amino acids. CDR1 MNHNS and CDR2 SASEGT come from the germline V gene. V gave up 2 bases and J gave up 1 base; unmatched junction bases: 9.

The J gene is TRBJ2-7, the V gene TRBV5-1; 9 nucleotides line up with TRBD2. Germline V gives CDR1 SGHRS, CDR2 YFSETQ. This CDR3 spans 16 amino acids. Trimming cost V 0 bases and J 5 bases; bases outside gene matches: 9. This CDR3 reads CASSLGLAGPLDEQYF. The CDR3 DNA follows: TGCGCCAGCAGCTTGGGGCTAGCGGGACCCCTTGACGAGCAGTACTTC.

V usage is TRBV7-8 and J usage is TRBJ2-7; weak D call: TRBD2 (7 bases). Germline CDR1 reads SGHVS; CDR2 reads FQNEAQ. The CDR3 consists of 13 residues. Trimming stripped 8 bases from V and 2 bases from J, with 13 bases between. As DNA, the CDR3 is TGTGCCAGCCGGACTAGGGGGACCTACGAGCAGTACTTC. Translation: CASRTRGTYEQYF.

The chain links TRBV7-2 to TRBJ2-1, with 14 bases fitting TRBD2. Germline CDR1 and CDR2: SGHTA and FQGNSA. This CDR3 is built from 17 residues. Unmatched junction bases numbered 9, after V lost 1 base and J lost 10 bases. CDR3: CASSLVRLAGGIGEQFF. The DNA for the CDR3 is TGTGCCAGCAGCTTAGTCAGACTAGCGGGAGGGATCGGGGAGCAGTTCTTC.

This chain connects TRBV6-1 to TRBJ1-5; 7 bases are a match to TRBD1. The V gene's germline CDR1 is MNHNS and CDR2 SASEGT. The CDR3 is 19 amino acids. V trimming: 2 bases; J trimming: 4 bases; junction bases outside the gene matches: 17. The CDR3 DNA sequence: TGTGCCAGCAGTGAAAGTGACAGGGAAGTACTAGAAAGGAATCAGCCCCAGCATTTT. It codes for CASSESDREVLERNQPQHF.

The chain is built from TRBV19 and TRBJ1-1, with 7 bases matching TRBD1. Losses at the gene ends were 9 bases for V and 6 bases for J; bases not matched to a gene: 10. Germline CDR1 LNHDA, CDR2 SQIVND (reference sequence). CDR3 length equals 13 residues. The CDR3, as DNA: TGTGCCAGCCGCCAAGGGGGCAAGTCTGAAGCTTTCTTT. Protein: CASRQGGKSEAFF.

The chain carries TRBV10-3 and TRBJ2-7; TRBD2 might be the D (8 bases). Germline V gene sequence: CDR1 ENHRY, CDR2 SYGVKD. This CDR3 is 15 amino acids long. The germline V and J ends were trimmed by 6 bases and 1 base, with 16 bases remaining between them. CDR3 nucleotide sequence: TGTGCCATCAGCGGGGGGGACAGATTTTCCTACGAGCAGTACTTC. Its protein product is CAISGGDRFSYEQYF.

The chain is built from TRBV19 and TRBJ2-2; 10 nucleotides match TRBD2. Germline V gives CDR1 LNHDA, CDR2 SQIVND (reference sequence). The V and J ends lost 8 bases and 7 bases, in that order; junction bases with no gene match: 16. The CDR3 totals 17 residues. The chain's CDR3 is CASRNLGLAAPHGELFF. The DNA of the CDR3 is TGTGCCAGTCGAAACCTCGGACTAGCGGCCCCGCACGGGGAGCTGTTTTTT.

A word on this clone: One end of the junction varies from germline; a read error may be responsible. The chain uses TRBV25-1 and TRBJ1-1; D is unresolved. This CDR3 has 13 residues. Germline CDR1 MGHDK, CDR2 SYGVNS. The CDR3 DNA is TGTGCCGGCAGTCGACTACGGAACACTGAAGCTTTCTTT. Translation: CAGSRLRNTEAFF.

The V and J genes are TRBV19 and TRBJ2-1; D is possibly TRBD2 (6 bases). Between the trimmed V and J ends, which lost 6 bases and 0 bases, there was a span of 15 bases. The CDR3 runs to 16 residues. In germline, CDR1 is LNHDA, CDR2 SQIVND (reference sequence). Here the CDR3 reads CASSPTVGSSYNEQFF. CDR3 DNA sequence: TGTGCCAGTAGCCCAACGGTCGGGAGCTCCTACAATGAGCAGTTCTTC.

The chain has TRBV5-3 and TRBJ1-1; a possible D gene is TRBD1 (5 bases). TRBV5-3 falls under the ORF class, with uncertain function. The CDR3 is 14 residues long. Trimming stripped 1 base from V and 7 bases from J, with 14 bases between. In DNA, the CDR3 is TGTGCCAGAAGCTTGTTTCCAGTACAGGTTGAAGCTTTCTTT. It specifies CARSLFPVQVEAFF.

V is TRBV27 and J is TRBJ2-1; 11 bases fit TRBD2. The trim removed 5 bases at V and 7 bases at J, leaving 10 bases unmatched. CDR1 MNHEY and CDR2 SMNVEV come from the germline V gene (reference sequence). The CDR3 loop spans 16 amino acids. The CDR3 DNA follows: TGTGCCAGCAGTCCGTATCTAGCGGGAGGAACGAATGAGCAGTTCTTC. It encodes CASSPYLAGGTNEQFF.

This clone was counted a single time. The chain has TRBV5-1 and TRBJ2-1; D gene uncertain. Trimming stripped 0 bases from V and 3 bases from J, with 13 bases between. This CDR3 is built from 16 residues. Germline loops: CDR1 SGHRS, CDR2 YFSETQ. In nucleotides, the CDR3 is TGCGCCAGCAGCTTGGCCGAGCTAGAAGGCTACAATGAGCAGTTCTTC. It yields the protein CASSLAELEGYNEQFF. Based on the CDR3 plus reference TRBV5-1 and TRBJ2-1, the full variable domain is KAGVTQTPRYLIKTRGQQVTLSCSPISGHRSVSWYQQTPGQGLQFLFEYFSETQRNKGNFPGRFSGRQFSNSRSEMNVSTLELGDSALYLCASSLAELEGYNEQFFGPGTRLTVL.

V gene TRBV27 combines with J gene TRBJ2-5; 8 bases map to TRBD2. There are 15 residues in the CDR3. The V and J ends lost 10 bases and 4 bases, in that order; junction bases with no gene match: 14. Per germline, CDR1 MNHEY and CDR2 SMNVEV (reference sequence). CDR3 protein: CATLPPGGGVETQYF. The CDR3 coding sequence is TGTGCCACTTTACCTCCGGGAGGGGGAGTAGAGACCCAGTACTTC.

The chain carries TRBV19 and TRBJ2-7; 12 bases align to TRBD2. Germline V gene lookup returns CDR1 LNHDA and CDR2 SQIVND (reference sequence). The CDR3 runs to 15 residues. The V segment lost 2 bases and the J segment 2 bases; nucleotides outside the gene matches: 1. The CDR3 is CASSILAGGPYEQYF. CDR3 DNA sequence: TGTGCCAGTAGTATACTAGCGGGAGGGCCCTACGAGCAGTACTTC.

The J gene is TRBJ1-5, the V gene TRBV6-1; D possibly corresponds to TRBD1 (6 bases). CDR1 is MNHNS and CDR2 is SASEGT in the germline V gene. The CDR3 sequence is 14 residues long. V gave up 6 bases and J gave up 3 bases, with 12 bases separating them. CDR3 in amino acids: CASRGGAINQPQHF. CDR3 bases: TGTGCCAGCAGAGGGGGGGCCATCAATCAGCCCCAGCATTTT.

This clone was found a few times. The rearrangement links TRBV2 to TRBJ2-5; D uncertain. The DNA end favors TRBJ2-7, so the J call may be wrong. This CDR3 region has 12 residues. Germline V gives CDR1 SNHLY, CDR2 FYNNEI. CDR3 DNA: TGTGCCAGACAGTCAGGAACCTACGAGCAGTACTTC. Amino acid sequence: CARQSGTYEQYF.

J is TRBJ1-5 and V is TRBV7-9; 8 bases match TRBD1. The length of the CDR3 is 14 residues. Germline-derived CDR1 and CDR2 are SEHNR and FQNEAQ (reference sequence). Unmatched junction bases numbered 5, after V lost 5 bases and J lost 5 bases. The CDR3 region has the DNA TGTGCCAGCAGCCAAGACAGGGGAGATCAGCCCCAGCATTTT. As protein: CASSQDRGDQPQHF. The whole variable domain, remainder taken from reference TRBV7-9 and TRBJ1-5, is DTGVSQNPRHKITKRGQNVTFRCDPISEHNRLYWYRQTLGQGPEFLTYFQNEAQLEKSRLLSDRFSAERPKGSFSTLEIQRTEQGDSAMYLCASSQDRGDQPQHFGDGTRLSIL.

V and J are TRBV6-4 and TRBJ2-1; 7 nucleotides line up with TRBD1. Germline CDR1 MRHNA, CDR2 SNTAGT. Trimming removed 6 bases from V and 5 bases from J; junction bases left unmatched: 4. This CDR3 comprises 13 residues. The CDR3 DNA is TGTGCCAGCAGCCGGGACAGCAACAATGAGCAGTTCTTC. Protein product: CASSRDSNNEQFF.

This chain uses TRBV6-4 with TRBJ2-3; D is undetermined. Germline loops: CDR1 MRHNA, CDR2 SNTAGT. V was shortened by 4 bases and J by 2 bases, with 10 bases between the two germline ends. The CDR3 totals 14 residues. Here the CDR3 DNA reads TGTGCCAGCAGTGCTACGGGTGCCACAGATACGCAGTATTTT. Protein sequence: CASSATGATDTQYF.

Regarding this clone: An end of the junction differs from the germline gene, which may be a read error. The V gene is TRBV12-5, the J gene TRBJ2-5, with D perhaps TRBD1 (6 bases). In germline, CDR1 is LGHNT, CDR2 FRNRAP. The CDR3 contains 13 residues. The chain's CDR3 is CASGWQGIETRYF. The CDR3 DNA reads TGTGCTAGTGGTTGGCAGGGGATAGAGACCCGGTACTTC.

This chain links TRBV4-1 with TRBJ2-2, with TRBD1 as a possible D gene (6 bases). V gave up 3 bases and J gave up 1 base, with 12 bases separating them. Germline CDR1 and CDR2: MGHRA and YSYEKL. The CDR3 is 16 amino acids. The CDR3 region is CASSHHRALNTGELFF. DNA of the CDR3: TGCGCCAGCAGCCATCACAGGGCCCTGAACACCGGGGAGCTGTTTTTT.

The V gene is TRBV13, the J gene TRBJ2-5; perhaps TRBD2 as D (6 bases). The CDR3 runs to 14 residues. The germline V gene has CDR1 PRHDT and CDR2 FYEKMQ (reference sequence). Trimming took 3 bases from V and 4 from J, leaving 12 bases between them. The CDR3 DNA follows: TGTGCCAGCAGCTTGCGGCAGGGAGGAGAGACCCAGTACTTC. It translates to CASSLRQGGETQYF.

The chain links TRBV5-6 to TRBJ2-1; 12 bases map to TRBD2. Per germline, CDR1 SGHDT and CDR2 YYEEEE. The CDR3 is 17 amino acids. After removal of 4 bases from V and 8 bases from J, the junction contained 13 bases not matched to a gene. CDR3 region: CASSPPPRLAGVYEQFF. The CDR3 nucleotides read TGTGCCAGCAGCCCACCTCCCCGACTAGCGGGAGTCTATGAGCAGTTCTTC.

This clone was seen a handful of times. The V and J genes are TRBV11-2 and TRBJ2-1; D unresolved. Germline assignment: CDR1 SGHAT and CDR2 FQNNGV. The CDR3 has 13 amino acids. V lost 2 bases and J lost 7, with 9 bases in between. The CDR3 region is CASSLLVLNEQFF. Written as DNA, the CDR3 is TGTGCCAGCAGCTTACTCGTTTTGAATGAGCAGTTCTTC.

The rearrangement uses TRBV4-1 and TRBJ2-5; 11 positions match TRBD2. The J call may be incorrect, as the DNA end agrees better with TRBJ2-7. Germline loops: CDR1 MGHRA, CDR2 YSYEKL. CDR3 length equals 16 residues. The CDR3 DNA reads TGCGCCAGCAGCCAAGATACTAGCGGGAGTAGGTACGAGCAGTACTTC. It is translated as CASSQDTSGSRYEQYF.

In its sample, this clone was seen once. Mismatch with germline at one junction end may stem from a read error. The CDR3 region has the DNA TGTGCCATCAGCTTGGATGGACAGGGATTCTATGGCTACACCTTC. It is translated as CAISLDGQGFYGYTF. V is TRBV5-6 and J is TRBJ1-2, with 8 bases identical to TRBD1. The CDR3 is made up of 15 amino acids. Germline V gene sequence: CDR1 SGHDT, CDR2 YYEEEE.

J is TRBJ2-5 and V is TRBV7-6, with D possibly TRBD1 on 8 matching bases. The CDR3 has 14 amino acids. Germline loops: CDR1 SGHVS, CDR2 FNYEAQ. V lost 5 bases, J lost 5 bases, and 15 bases lay in between. Here the CDR3 reads CASSNRGGQETQYF. CDR3 coding DNA: TGTGCCAGCAGCAACAGGGGGGGACAGGAGACCCAGTACTTC.

V usage is TRBV7-3 and J usage is TRBJ2-1; the match to TRBD2 covers 10 bases. V shed 1 base, J shed 7 bases, and the junction held 7 bases outside the gene matches. This CDR3 comprises 16 residues. CDR1 SGHTA and CDR2 FQGTGA come from the germline V gene. This CDR3 reads CASSLRPSGSRNEQFF. In DNA, the CDR3 is TGTGCCAGCAGCTTAAGGCCTAGCGGGAGTAGGAATGAGCAGTTCTTC.